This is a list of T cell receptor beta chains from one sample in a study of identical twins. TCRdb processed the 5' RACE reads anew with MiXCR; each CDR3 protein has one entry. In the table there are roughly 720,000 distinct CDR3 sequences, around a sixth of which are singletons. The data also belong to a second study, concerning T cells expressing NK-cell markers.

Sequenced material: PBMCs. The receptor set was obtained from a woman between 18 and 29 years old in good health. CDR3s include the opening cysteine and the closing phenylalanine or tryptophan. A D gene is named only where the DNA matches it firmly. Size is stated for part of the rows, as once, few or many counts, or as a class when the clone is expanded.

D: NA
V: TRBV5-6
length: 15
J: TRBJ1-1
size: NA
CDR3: CASKGSTFRGPEAFF
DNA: TGTGCCAGCAAAGGTTCGACGTTTCGGGGGCCTGAAGCTTTCTTT

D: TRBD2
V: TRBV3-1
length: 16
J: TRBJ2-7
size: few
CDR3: CASSQPGTSASYEQYF
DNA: TGTGCCAGCAGCCAGCCCGGGACTAGCGCGTCCTACGAGCAGTACTTC

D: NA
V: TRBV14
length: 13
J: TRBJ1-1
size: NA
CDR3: CASKQSRGTEAFF
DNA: TGTGCCAGCAAACAGAGTCGGGGGACTGAAGCTTTCTTT

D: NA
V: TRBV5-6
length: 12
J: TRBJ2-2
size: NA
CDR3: CASTLRPGELFF
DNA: TGTGCCAGCACCCTCAGGCCCGGGGAGCTGTTTTTT

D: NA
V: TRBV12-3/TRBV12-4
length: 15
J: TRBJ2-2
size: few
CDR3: CASSRAWGNTGELFF
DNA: TGTGCCAGCAGTCGCGCCTGGGGGAACACCGGGGAGCTGTTTTTT

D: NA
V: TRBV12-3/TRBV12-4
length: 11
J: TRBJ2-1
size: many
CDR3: CASSPINEQFF
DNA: TGTGCCAGCAGCCCAATCAATGAGCAGTTCTTC

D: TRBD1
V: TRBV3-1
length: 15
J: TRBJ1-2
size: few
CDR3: CASSQETGIVGGYTF
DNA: TGTGCCAGCAGCCAAGAGACAGGGATTGTTGGCGGCTACACCTTC

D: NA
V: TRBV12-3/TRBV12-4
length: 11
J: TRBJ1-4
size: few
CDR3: CASSQREKLFF
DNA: TGTGCCAGCAGTCAGCGTGAAAAACTGTTTTTT

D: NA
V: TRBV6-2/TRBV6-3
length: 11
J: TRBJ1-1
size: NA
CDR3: CASSYPSEAFF
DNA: TGTGCCAGCAGTTACCCGAGTGAAGCTTTCTTT

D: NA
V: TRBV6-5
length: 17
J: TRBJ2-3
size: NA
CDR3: CASSYSSSAFSTDTQYF
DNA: TGTGCCAGCAGTTACTCGAGCAGCGCTTTTAGCACAGATACGCAGTATTTT

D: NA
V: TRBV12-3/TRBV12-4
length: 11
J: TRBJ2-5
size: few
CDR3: CASGFQETQYF
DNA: TGTGCCAGCGGGTTCCAAGAGACCCAGTACTTC

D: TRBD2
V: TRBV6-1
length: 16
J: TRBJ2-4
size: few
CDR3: CASRSTSGTAKNIQYF
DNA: TGTGCCAGCCGATCCACTAGCGGGACTGCCAAAAACATTCAGTACTTC

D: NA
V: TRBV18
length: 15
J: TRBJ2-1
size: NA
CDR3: CASSLNGFSYNEQFF
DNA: TGTGCCAGCTCACTCAACGGGTTTTCCTACAATGAGCAGTTCTTC

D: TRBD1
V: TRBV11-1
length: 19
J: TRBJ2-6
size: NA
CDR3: CASSLGRTGGNSGANVLTF
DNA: TGTGCCAGCAGCTTAGGGAGGACAGGGGGTAACTCTGGGGCCAACGTCCTGACTTTC

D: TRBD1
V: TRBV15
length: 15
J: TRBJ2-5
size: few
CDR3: CATSREKGAGETQYF
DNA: TGTGCCACCAGCAGAGAAAAGGGGGCAGGGGAGACCCAGTACTTC

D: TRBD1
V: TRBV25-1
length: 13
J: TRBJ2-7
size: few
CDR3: CASLEAGTGEQYF
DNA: TGTGCCAGCCTGGAAGCCGGGACAGGGGAGCAGTACTTC

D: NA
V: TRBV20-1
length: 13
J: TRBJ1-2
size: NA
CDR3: CSARWGARRGYTF
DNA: TGCAGTGCTAGATGGGGGGCTAGACGTGGCTACACCTTC

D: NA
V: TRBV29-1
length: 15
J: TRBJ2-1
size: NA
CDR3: CSVGRSGVDRDEQFF
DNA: TGCAGCGTTGGGAGGTCGGGAGTCGATCGGGATGAGCAGTTCTTC

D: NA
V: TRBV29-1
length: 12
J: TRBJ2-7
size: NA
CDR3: CSGLGGDYEQYF
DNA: TGCAGCGGACTTGGTGGGGACTACGAGCAGTACTTC

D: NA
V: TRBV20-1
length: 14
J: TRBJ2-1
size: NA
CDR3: CSADTDQRYNEQFF
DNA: TGCAGTGCTGATACGGACCAACGTTACAATGAGCAGTTCTTC

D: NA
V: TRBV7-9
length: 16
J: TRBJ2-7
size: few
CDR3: CASSSTYRGISYEQYF
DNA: TGTGCCAGCAGCTCAACGTACCGGGGGATCTCCTACGAGCAGTACTTC

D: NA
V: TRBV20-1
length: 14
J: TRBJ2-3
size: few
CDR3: CSASSETRTDTQYF
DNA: TGCAGTGCTAGTAGCGAGACTAGGACAGATACGCAGTATTTT

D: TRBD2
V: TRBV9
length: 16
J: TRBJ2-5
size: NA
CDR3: CASSAPGGGYQETQYF
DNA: TGTGCCAGCAGCGCCCCTGGCGGGGGGTACCAAGAGACCCAGTACTTC

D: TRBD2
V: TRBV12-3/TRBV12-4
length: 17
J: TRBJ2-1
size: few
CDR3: CASSSSSGRQFYNEQFF
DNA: TGTGCCAGCAGTTCTTCTAGCGGGAGGCAATTCTACAATGAGCAGTTCTTC

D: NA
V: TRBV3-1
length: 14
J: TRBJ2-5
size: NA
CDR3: CASSQEVQRWTQYF
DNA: TGTGCCAGCAGCCAAGAAGTACAGCGTTGGACCCAGTACTTC

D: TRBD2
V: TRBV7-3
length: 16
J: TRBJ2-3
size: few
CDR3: CASSLTPGGLGDTQYF
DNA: TGTGCCAGCAGCTTAACTCCGGGGGGGCTTGGAGATACGCAGTATTTT

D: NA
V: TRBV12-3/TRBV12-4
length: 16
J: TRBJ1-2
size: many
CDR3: CASTFRWELANYGYTF
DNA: TGTGCCAGCACCTTTAGGTGGGAGTTAGCCAACTATGGCTACACCTTC

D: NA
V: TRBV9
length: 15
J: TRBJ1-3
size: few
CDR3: CASSTEGFNGNTIYF
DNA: TGTGCCAGCAGCACAGAGGGGTTTAATGGAAACACCATATATTTT

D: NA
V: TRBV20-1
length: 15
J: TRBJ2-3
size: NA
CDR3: CSASGTPPWADTQYF
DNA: TGCAGTGCTAGTGGGACTCCACCATGGGCAGATACGCAGTATTTT

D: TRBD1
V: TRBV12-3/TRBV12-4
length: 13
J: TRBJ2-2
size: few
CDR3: CASGGQGTGELFF
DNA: TGTGCCAGTGGGGGACAGGGGACCGGGGAGCTGTTTTTT

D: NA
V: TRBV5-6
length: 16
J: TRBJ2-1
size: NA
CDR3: CASSFYRVRVGNEQFF
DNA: TGTGCCAGCAGCTTTTATAGGGTCAGGGTCGGTAATGAGCAGTTCTTC

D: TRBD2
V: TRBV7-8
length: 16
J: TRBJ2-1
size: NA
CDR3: CASGGGAGVTYNEQFF
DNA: TGTGCCAGCGGCGGGGGGGCGGGGGTAACGTACAATGAGCAGTTCTTC

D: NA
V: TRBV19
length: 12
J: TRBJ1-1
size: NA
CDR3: CASSIGYTEAFF
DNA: TGTGCCAGTAGTATAGGATACACTGAAGCTTTCTTT

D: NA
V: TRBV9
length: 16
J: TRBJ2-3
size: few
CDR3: CASSLFGTPVGDTQYF
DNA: TGTGCCAGCAGCCTCTTCGGGACCCCCGTGGGAGATACGCAGTATTTT

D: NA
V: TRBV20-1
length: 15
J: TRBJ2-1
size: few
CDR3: CSAKNNRESYNEQFF
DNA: TGCAGTGCTAAGAATAACCGGGAGTCCTACAATGAGCAGTTCTTC

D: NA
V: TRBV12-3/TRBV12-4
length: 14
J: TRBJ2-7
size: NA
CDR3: CASSFPPGWGEQYF
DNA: TGTGCCAGCAGTTTCCCACCGGGGTGGGGCGAGCAGTACTTC

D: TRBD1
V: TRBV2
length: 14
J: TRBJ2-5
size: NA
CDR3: CASRAGTGEETQYF
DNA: TGTGCCAGCAGGGCCGGGACAGGGGAAGAGACCCAGTACTTC

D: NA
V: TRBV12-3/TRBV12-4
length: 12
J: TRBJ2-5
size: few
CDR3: CASMGGQETQYF
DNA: TGTGCCAGCATGGGAGGCCAAGAGACCCAGTACTTC

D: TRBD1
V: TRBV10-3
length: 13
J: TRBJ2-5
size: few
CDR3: CAIRTGGEETQYF
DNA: TGTGCCATCAGGACAGGGGGCGAAGAGACCCAGTACTTC

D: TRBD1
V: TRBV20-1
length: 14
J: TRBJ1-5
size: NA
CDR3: CSASTGGSNQPQHF
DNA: TGCAGTGCTTCGACAGGGGGTAGCAATCAGCCCCAGCATTTT

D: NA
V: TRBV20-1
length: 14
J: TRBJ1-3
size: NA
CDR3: CSAREGGVGNTIYF
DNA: TGCAGTGCTAGAGAGGGTGGGGTAGGAAACACCATATATTTT

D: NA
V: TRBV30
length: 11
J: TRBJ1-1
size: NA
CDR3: CAWSVRPGAFF
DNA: TGTGCCTGGAGTGTACGGCCAGGGGCTTTCTTT

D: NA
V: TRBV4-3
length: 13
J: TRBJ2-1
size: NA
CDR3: CASSLQAWDEQFF
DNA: TGCGCCAGCAGCCTGCAAGCGTGGGATGAGCAGTTCTTC

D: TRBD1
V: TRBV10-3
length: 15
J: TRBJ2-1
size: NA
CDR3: CAISSTGQGGNEQFF
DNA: TGTGCCATCAGTTCTACCGGACAGGGTGGTAATGAGCAGTTCTTC

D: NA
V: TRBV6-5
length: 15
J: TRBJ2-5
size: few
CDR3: CASSYYEAWGETQYF
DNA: TGTGCCAGCAGTTACTACGAGGCGTGGGGAGAGACCCAGTACTTC

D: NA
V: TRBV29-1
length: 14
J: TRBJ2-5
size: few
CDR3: CSVPRTVHQETQYF
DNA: TGCAGCGTTCCACGGACCGTCCACCAAGAGACCCAGTACTTC

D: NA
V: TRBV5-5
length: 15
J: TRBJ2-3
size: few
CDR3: CASTRDGTSTDTQYF
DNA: TGTGCCAGCACCCGGGACGGGACTAGCACAGATACGCAGTATTTT

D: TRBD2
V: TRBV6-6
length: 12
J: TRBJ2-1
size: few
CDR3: CASTPSGGGLFF
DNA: TGTGCCAGCACACCTAGCGGGGGCGGGCTGTTCTTC